The rows below give T cell receptor beta chains drawn from one sample of a study of T-cell reconstitution after alpha-beta-depleted transplantation in children. TCRdb redid the calling of the PCR reads with MiXCR, one entry per CDR3 protein. The sample lists around 270,000 distinct CDR3 sequences, roughly 7.8% occurring once. The source material was peripheral blood, sampled 360 days after TCRalphabeta/CD19-depleted stem cell transplant. The receptors were sampled from a female patient aged 2-9 years who had a stem cell transplant for Fanconi anemia, so the T cells may come from the graft donor. CDR3s include the opening cysteine and the closing phenylalanine or tryptophan. The D gene is left open where the match is weak. Not all rows give a size; the values are once, few, many and, for expanded clones, a class.

v_gene: TRBV21-1
d_gene: .
abundance: .
j_gene: TRBJ1-5
CDR3nt: TGTGCCAGCAGCAAAACAGGCCAGAATCAGCCCCAGCATTTT
CDR3aa: CASSKTGQNQPQHF

v_gene: TRBV3-1
d_gene: .
abundance: many
j_gene: TRBJ2-5
CDR3nt: TGTGCCAGCAGCCCTCGGGCCAAGGAAGAGACCCAGTACTTC
CDR3aa: CASSPRAKEETQYF

v_gene: TRBV28
d_gene: TRBD2
abundance: many
j_gene: TRBJ2-3
CDR3nt: TGTGCCAGCAGTCCACCGACGCGTAGCGGGATGAGAACAGATACGCAGTATTTT
CDR3aa: CASSPPTRSGMRTDTQYF

v_gene: TRBV2
d_gene: .
abundance: .
j_gene: TRBJ1-1
CDR3nt: TGTGCCAGCACGTGGGGGGGGCCCCTAGAATACACTGAAGCTTTCTTT
CDR3aa: CASTWGGPLEYTEAFF

v_gene: TRBV20-1
d_gene: TRBD1
abundance: many
j_gene: TRBJ2-1
CDR3nt: TGCAGTGCTAGAGGGGACAGGGCCCGTCCGCGGTTCTTC
CDR3aa: CSARGDRARPRFF

v_gene: TRBV6-5
d_gene: TRBD2
abundance: many
j_gene: TRBJ2-1
CDR3nt: TGTGCCAGCGGTCGGGGGGAGGTGAATGAGCAGTTCTTC
CDR3aa: CASGRGEVNEQFF

v_gene: TRBV5-1
d_gene: TRBD2
abundance: few
j_gene: TRBJ2-2
CDR3nt: TGCGCCAGCACCACTGGACTAGGTCTCGGGGGGGACACCGGGGAGCTGTTTTTT
CDR3aa: CASTTGLGLGGDTGELFF

v_gene: TRBV15
d_gene: .
abundance: many
j_gene: TRBJ2-7
CDR3nt: TGTGCCACCAGCAGAGCAGCAACAGGGACCCTTAACGAGCAGTACTTC
CDR3aa: CATSRAATGTLNEQYF

v_gene: TRBV3-1
d_gene: .
abundance: few
j_gene: TRBJ2-3
CDR3nt: TGTGCCAGCAGCCAAGATCCCCCTGCAGCAGATACGCAGTATTTT
CDR3aa: CASSQDPPAADTQYF

v_gene: TRBV19
d_gene: TRBD1
abundance: few
j_gene: TRBJ2-7
CDR3nt: TGTGCCAGTACTCGGACAGGGACTTTCTACGAGCAGTACTTC
CDR3aa: CASTRTGTFYEQYF

v_gene: TRBV5-8
d_gene: .
abundance: .
j_gene: TRBJ2-7
CDR3nt: TGTGCCAGCAGCTTGAATGGTGATAGGGTCATCTCCTACGAGCAGTACTTC
CDR3aa: CASSLNGDRVISYEQYF

v_gene: TRBV4-2
d_gene: .
abundance: many
j_gene: TRBJ2-7
CDR3nt: TGTGCCAGCAGCCTGGGACCCGGTCTCTACGAGCAGTACTTC
CDR3aa: CASSLGPGLYEQYF

v_gene: TRBV29-1
d_gene: .
abundance: many
j_gene: TRBJ2-1
CDR3nt: TGCAGCGTTGAAGATTTGGAAGGGAGGCTCAATGAGCAGTTCTTC
CDR3aa: CSVEDLEGRLNEQFF

v_gene: TRBV6-1
d_gene: TRBD1
abundance: many
j_gene: TRBJ1-5
CDR3nt: TGTGCCAGCAGCCTCATTCGACAGGGGCCCCAGCATTTT
CDR3aa: CASSLIRQGPQHF

v_gene: TRBV10-3
d_gene: TRBD2
abundance: .
j_gene: TRBJ2-7
CDR3nt: TGTGCCATCATTACTAGCGGGTTAGTCTACGAGCAGTACTTC
CDR3aa: CAIITSGLVYEQYF

v_gene: TRBV10-3
d_gene: .
abundance: .
j_gene: TRBJ2-5
CDR3nt: TGTGCCACCTCCGCCGCAGGGTCAGAGGAGACCCAGTACTTC
CDR3aa: CATSAAGSEETQYF

v_gene: TRBV10-3
d_gene: TRBD2
abundance: many
j_gene: TRBJ2-1
CDR3nt: TGTGCCATCAGTGTGGTGGGAGGGTTTGAGAATGAGCAGTTCTTC
CDR3aa: CAISVVGGFENEQFF

v_gene: TRBV20-1
d_gene: TRBD1
abundance: many
j_gene: TRBJ1-2
CDR3nt: TGCAGTGCTATTGACGCTGGGACAGTAAATGGCTACACCTTC
CDR3aa: CSAIDAGTVNGYTF

v_gene: TRBV7-3
d_gene: TRBD1
abundance: few
j_gene: TRBJ2-3
CDR3nt: TGTGCCAGCAGCTCTGGACAGGGATGGGCAGATACGCAGTATTTT
CDR3aa: CASSSGQGWADTQYF

v_gene: TRBV7-9
d_gene: TRBD1
abundance: many
j_gene: TRBJ1-1
CDR3nt: TGTGCCAGCAGCTTGAGACAGGGTGGGTCACACACTGAAGCTTTCTTT
CDR3aa: CASSLRQGGSHTEAFF

v_gene: TRBV7-6
d_gene: .
abundance: few
j_gene: TRBJ2-7
CDR3nt: TGTGCCAGCAGCCCGCAGGAGGTGATGGACGAGCAGTACTTC
CDR3aa: CASSPQEVMDEQYF

v_gene: TRBV4-2
d_gene: TRBD1
abundance: few
j_gene: TRBJ1-1
CDR3nt: TGTGCCAGCAGCCTCCAATCCGGACAGGGGGGCCCTGAAGCTTTCTTT
CDR3aa: CASSLQSGQGGPEAFF

v_gene: TRBV6-5
d_gene: .
abundance: .
j_gene: TRBJ1-2
CDR3nt: TGTGCCAGCAGTTACTCGACAGTTTCTTCGGGCTACACCTTC
CDR3aa: CASSYSTVSSGYTF

v_gene: TRBV10-3
d_gene: TRBD1
abundance: many
j_gene: TRBJ2-3
CDR3nt: TGTGCCATCAGTGGTGGACAGGGAGCAGATACGCAGTATTTT
CDR3aa: CAISGGQGADTQYF

v_gene: TRBV12-3/TRBV12-4
d_gene: .
abundance: many
j_gene: TRBJ2-5
CDR3nt: TGTGCCAGCAGTTCTCCGGACACGAAGCAAGAGACCCAGTACTTC
CDR3aa: CASSSPDTKQETQYF

v_gene: TRBV13
d_gene: TRBD1
abundance: .
j_gene: TRBJ1-5
CDR3nt: TGTGCCAGCAGCTTGGGCCCGGGACAGGGCTATAATCAGCCCCAGCATTTT
CDR3aa: CASSLGPGQGYNQPQHF

v_gene: TRBV5-6
d_gene: TRBD2
abundance: few
j_gene: TRBJ2-7
CDR3nt: TGTGCCAGCAGCTTGGCACTAGCGGGGGTTCCTACCCTCGTTACCTACGAGCAGTACTTC
CDR3aa: CASSLALAGVPTLVTYEQYF

v_gene: TRBV4-1
d_gene: TRBD2
abundance: many
j_gene: TRBJ2-5
CDR3nt: TGCGCCAGCAGCCTCCACCCTACTAGCGGGAGTTCAGAGACCCAGTACTTC
CDR3aa: CASSLHPTSGSSETQYF

v_gene: TRBV20-1
d_gene: TRBD1
abundance: many
j_gene: TRBJ1-1
CDR3nt: TGCAGTGCTTCCGGGACAGCAAACACTGAAGCTTTCTTT
CDR3aa: CSASGTANTEAFF

v_gene: TRBV9
d_gene: .
abundance: many
j_gene: TRBJ1-2
CDR3nt: TGTGCCAGCAGCGTAGACGGGTATGGCTACACCTTC
CDR3aa: CASSVDGYGYTF

v_gene: TRBV4-2
d_gene: TRBD2
abundance: .
j_gene: TRBJ2-3
CDR3nt: TGTGCCAGCAGCCCTGGGACTAGCGGGAGTTCAGATACGCAGTATTTT
CDR3aa: CASSPGTSGSSDTQYF

v_gene: TRBV28
d_gene: TRBD1
abundance: many
j_gene: TRBJ2-1
CDR3nt: TGTGCCAGCACTCCGGGACAGCTGTACAATGAGCAGTTCTTC
CDR3aa: CASTPGQLYNEQFF

v_gene: TRBV7-2
d_gene: .
abundance: .
j_gene: TRBJ1-2
CDR3nt: TGTGCCAGCAGCCCTATACGGGGGGCTAATGGCTATGGCTACACCTTC
CDR3aa: CASSPIRGANGYGYTF

v_gene: TRBV10-3
d_gene: TRBD2
abundance: many
j_gene: TRBJ2-1
CDR3nt: TGTGCCATCAGTGAGTTCGGTAGCGGGGGGGACAATGAGCAGTTCTTC
CDR3aa: CAISEFGSGGDNEQFF

v_gene: TRBV19
d_gene: .
abundance: few
j_gene: TRBJ1-1
CDR3nt: TGTGCCAGTAGTGGTGGAATTGAAGCTTTCTTT
CDR3aa: CASSGGIEAFF

v_gene: TRBV6-1
d_gene: .
abundance: .
j_gene: TRBJ1-1
CDR3nt: TGTGCCAGCAGTCGGGGACCTTCGTTCACTGAAGCTTTCTTT
CDR3aa: CASSRGPSFTEAFF

v_gene: TRBV7-6
d_gene: .
abundance: few
j_gene: TRBJ2-5
CDR3nt: TGTGCCAGCAGCTTAGAGTGGTCCTTGGGATGGGAGACCCAGTACTTC
CDR3aa: CASSLEWSLGWETQYF

v_gene: TRBV4-1
d_gene: TRBD1
abundance: few
j_gene: TRBJ1-1
CDR3nt: TGCGCCAGCAGCCAACCCGGACAGGGCCTGGGAGCTTTCTTT
CDR3aa: CASSQPGQGLGAFF

v_gene: TRBV7-2
d_gene: .
abundance: many
j_gene: TRBJ1-6
CDR3nt: TGTGCCAGCATCCCAAGTGTAGGGGCCTCACCCCTCCACTTT
CDR3aa: CASIPSVGASPLHF

v_gene: TRBV28
d_gene: TRBD1
abundance: many
j_gene: TRBJ1-1
CDR3nt: TGTGCCAGCAGACCGACAGGGGAGCGGCCTGAAGCTTTCTTT
CDR3aa: CASRPTGERPEAFF

v_gene: TRBV6-2/TRBV6-3
d_gene: .
abundance: .
j_gene: TRBJ1-1
CDR3nt: TGTGCCAGCAGTTACATGGGCGCGCGGGCTTTCTTT
CDR3aa: CASSYMGARAFF

v_gene: TRBV6-1
d_gene: .
abundance: .
j_gene: TRBJ2-5
CDR3nt: TGTGCCAGCAGTACCCGGACAGCGGAGGAGACCCAGTACTTC
CDR3aa: CASSTRTAEETQYF

v_gene: TRBV5-1
d_gene: TRBD1
abundance: .
j_gene: TRBJ1-1
CDR3nt: TGCGCCAGCAGCGCGGGACAGGACACTGAAGCTTTCTTT
CDR3aa: CASSAGQDTEAFF

v_gene: TRBV20-1
d_gene: .
abundance: .
j_gene: TRBJ1-1
CDR3nt: TGCAGTGCTCCTTCCTACTTAGACAGTCCGGGTGAAGCTTTCTTT
CDR3aa: CSAPSYLDSPGEAFF

v_gene: TRBV5-3
d_gene: .
abundance: few
j_gene: TRBJ1-5
CDR3nt: TGTGCCAGAAGCATGGGCCAGGGGTATAGCAATCAGCCCCAGCATTTT
CDR3aa: CARSMGQGYSNQPQHF

v_gene: TRBV30
d_gene: .
abundance: .
j_gene: TRBJ2-5
CDR3nt: TGTGCCTGGAGTGTACTAGCAAGTTCGGGGGAGACCCAGTACTTC
CDR3aa: CAWSVLASSGETQYF

v_gene: TRBV20-1
d_gene: TRBD2
abundance: .
j_gene: TRBJ2-5
CDR3nt: TGCAGTGCTAGCCCCCTAGCGGGGGGGCCGGAGACCCAGTACTTC
CDR3aa: CSASPLAGGPETQYF

v_gene: TRBV25-1
d_gene: .
abundance: .
j_gene: TRBJ2-2
CDR3nt: TGTGCCAGCAGGGGGAGAATGTGGGGCCGGGGGACCGGGGAGCTGTTTTTT
CDR3aa: CASRGRMWGRGTGELFF

v_gene: TRBV7-9
d_gene: TRBD1
abundance: .
j_gene: TRBJ1-4
CDR3nt: TGTGCCAGCAGTACCACAGGGGGGACTAATGAAAAACTGTTTTTT
CDR3aa: CASSTTGGTNEKLFF

v_gene: TRBV29-1
d_gene: TRBD2
abundance: many
j_gene: TRBJ2-1
CDR3nt: TGCAGCGTTGAACCTAGCGGGAGCGGGCAGTTCTTC
CDR3aa: CSVEPSGSGQFF

v_gene: TRBV6-5
d_gene: .
abundance: .
j_gene: TRBJ1-1
CDR3nt: TGTGCCAGCAGTTACTCTATCGGGGCTCCTGTAACTGAAGCTTTCTTT
CDR3aa: CASSYSIGAPVTEAFF

v_gene: TRBV7-2
d_gene: .
abundance: many
j_gene: TRBJ2-7
CDR3nt: TGTGCCAGCAGCCTGCTGACTAGTCTATCCTACGAGCAGTACTTC
CDR3aa: CASSLLTSLSYEQYF

v_gene: TRBV7-2
d_gene: TRBD2
abundance: .
j_gene: TRBJ2-1
CDR3nt: TGTGCCAGCAGCCCTTTGGCGGGGGGCGGTAGGAATGAGCAGTTCTTC
CDR3aa: CASSPLAGGGRNEQFF

v_gene: TRBV6-4
d_gene: .
abundance: many
j_gene: TRBJ2-3
CDR3nt: TGTGCCAGCAGTGACTCGGCAACAGATACGCAGTATTTT
CDR3aa: CASSDSATDTQYF

v_gene: TRBV7-2
d_gene: .
abundance: .
j_gene: TRBJ2-1
CDR3nt: TGTGCCAGCAGGGGGCTCGGTATCTACAATGAGCAGTTCTTC
CDR3aa: CASRGLGIYNEQFF

v_gene: TRBV4-2
d_gene: TRBD1
abundance: many
j_gene: TRBJ2-7
CDR3nt: TGTGCCAGCAGCCCAATACCGGGACAGGGAAAGGTAGGCTACGAGCAGTACTTC
CDR3aa: CASSPIPGQGKVGYEQYF

v_gene: TRBV9
d_gene: .
abundance: many
j_gene: TRBJ2-1
CDR3nt: TGTGCCAGCCCCATCGGGAATAATGAGCAGTTCTTC
CDR3aa: CASPIGNNEQFF

v_gene: TRBV5-4
d_gene: TRBD2
abundance: .
j_gene: TRBJ2-3
CDR3nt: TGTGCCAGCAGCCTCAGCCCCACTAGCGGCACAGATACGCAGTATTTT
CDR3aa: CASSLSPTSGTDTQYF

v_gene: TRBV7-2
d_gene: .
abundance: many
j_gene: TRBJ2-3
CDR3nt: TGTGCCAGCAGCTCGGAGGCTCCTCCAGATACGCAGTATTTT
CDR3aa: CASSSEAPPDTQYF